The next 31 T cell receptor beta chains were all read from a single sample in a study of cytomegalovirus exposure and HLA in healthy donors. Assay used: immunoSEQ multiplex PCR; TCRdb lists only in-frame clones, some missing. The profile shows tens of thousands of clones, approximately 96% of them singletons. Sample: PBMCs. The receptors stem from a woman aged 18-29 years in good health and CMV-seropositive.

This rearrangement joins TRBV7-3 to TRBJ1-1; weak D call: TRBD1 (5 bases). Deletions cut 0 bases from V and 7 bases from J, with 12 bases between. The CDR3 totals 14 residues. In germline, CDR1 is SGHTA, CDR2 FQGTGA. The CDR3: CASSLTGIGGEAFF. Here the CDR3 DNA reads TGTGCCAGCAGCTTAACAGGAATCGGGGGTGAAGCTTTCTTT.

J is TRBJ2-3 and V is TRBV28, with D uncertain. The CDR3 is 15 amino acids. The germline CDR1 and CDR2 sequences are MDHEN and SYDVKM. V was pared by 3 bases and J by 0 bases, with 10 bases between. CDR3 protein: CASSLTPASTDTQYF. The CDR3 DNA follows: TGTGCCAGCAGTTTGACTCCGGCCAGCACAGATACGCAGTATTTT.

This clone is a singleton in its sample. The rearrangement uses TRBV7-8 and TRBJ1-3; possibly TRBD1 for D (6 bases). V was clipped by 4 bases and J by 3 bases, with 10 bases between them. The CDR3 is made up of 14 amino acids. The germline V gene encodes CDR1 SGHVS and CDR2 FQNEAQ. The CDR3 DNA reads TGTGCCAGCAGCTCACGACAGGTTGGAAACACCATATATTTT. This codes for CASSSRQVGNTIYF.

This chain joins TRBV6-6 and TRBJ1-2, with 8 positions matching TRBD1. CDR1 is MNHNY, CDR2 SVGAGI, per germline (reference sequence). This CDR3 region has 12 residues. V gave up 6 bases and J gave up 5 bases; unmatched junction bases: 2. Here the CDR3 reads CASRRTGYGYTF. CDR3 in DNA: TGTGCCAGCAGACGGACAGGGTATGGCTACACCTTC.

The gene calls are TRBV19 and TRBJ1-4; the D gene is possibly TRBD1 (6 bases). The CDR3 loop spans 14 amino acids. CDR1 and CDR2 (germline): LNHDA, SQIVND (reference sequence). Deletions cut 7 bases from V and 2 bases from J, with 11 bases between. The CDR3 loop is CASTKTGTNEKLFF. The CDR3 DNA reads TGTGCCAGTACCAAGACAGGCACTAATGAAAAACTGTTTTTT.

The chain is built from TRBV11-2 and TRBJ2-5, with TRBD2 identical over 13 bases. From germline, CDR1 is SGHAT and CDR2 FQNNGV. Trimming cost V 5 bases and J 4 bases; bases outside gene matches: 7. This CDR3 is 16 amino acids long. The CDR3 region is CASSPRLAGGSETQYF. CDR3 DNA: TGTGCCAGCAGCCCAAGACTAGCGGGAGGTTCAGAGACCCAGTACTTC. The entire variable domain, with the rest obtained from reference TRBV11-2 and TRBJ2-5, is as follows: EAGVAQSPRYKIIEKRQSVAFWCNPISGHATLYWYQQILGQGPKLLIQFQNNGVVDDSQLPKDRFSAERLKGVDSTLKIQPAKLEDSAVYLCASSPRLAGGSETQYFGPGTRLLVL.

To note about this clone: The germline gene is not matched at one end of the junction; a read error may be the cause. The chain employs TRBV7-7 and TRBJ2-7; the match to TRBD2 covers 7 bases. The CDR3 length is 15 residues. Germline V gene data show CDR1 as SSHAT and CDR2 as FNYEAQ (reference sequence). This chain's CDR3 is CASSPRLASPYEQYF. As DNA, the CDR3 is TGTGCTAGCAGCCCCAGACTAGCTAGCCCCTACGAGCAGTACTTC.

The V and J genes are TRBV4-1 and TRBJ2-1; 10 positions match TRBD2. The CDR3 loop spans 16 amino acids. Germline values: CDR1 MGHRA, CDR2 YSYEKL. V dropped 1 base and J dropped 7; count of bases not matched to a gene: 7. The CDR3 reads CASSQVLAGVSNEQFF. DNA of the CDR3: TGCGCCAGCAGCCAAGTTCTAGCGGGAGTGTCGAATGAGCAGTTCTTC.

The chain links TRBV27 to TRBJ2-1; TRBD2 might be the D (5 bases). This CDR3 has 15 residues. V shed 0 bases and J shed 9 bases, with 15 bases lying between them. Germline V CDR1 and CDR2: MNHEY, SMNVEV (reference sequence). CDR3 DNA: TGTGCCAGCAGTTTATCAGCGGCTGTGGGCGGTGAGCAGTTCTTC. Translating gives CASSLSAAVGGEQFF.

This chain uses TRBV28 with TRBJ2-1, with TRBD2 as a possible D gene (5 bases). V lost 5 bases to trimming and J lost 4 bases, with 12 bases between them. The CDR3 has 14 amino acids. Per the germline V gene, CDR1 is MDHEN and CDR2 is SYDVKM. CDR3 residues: CASSNYQRYNEQFF. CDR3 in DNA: TGTGCCAGCAGTAATTATCAGCGGTACAATGAGCAGTTCTTC. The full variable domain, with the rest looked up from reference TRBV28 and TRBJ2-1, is DVKVTQSSRYLVKRTGEKVFLECVQDMDHENMFWYRQDPGLGLRLIYFSYDVKMKEKGDIPEGYSVSREKKERFSLILESASTNQTSMYLCASSNYQRYNEQFFGPGTRLTVL.

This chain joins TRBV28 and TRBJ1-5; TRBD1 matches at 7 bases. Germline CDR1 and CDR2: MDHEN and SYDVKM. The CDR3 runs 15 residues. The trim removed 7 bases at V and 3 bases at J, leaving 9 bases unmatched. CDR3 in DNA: TGTGCCAGCAAAGTGGGGGACAGACCCAATCAGCCCCAGCATTTT. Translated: CASKVGDRPNQPQHF. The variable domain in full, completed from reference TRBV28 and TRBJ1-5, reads DVKVTQSSRYLVKRTGEKVFLECVQDMDHENMFWYRQDPGLGLRLIYFSYDVKMKEKGDIPEGYSVSREKKERFSLILESASTNQTSMYLCASKVGDRPNQPQHFGDGTRLSIL.

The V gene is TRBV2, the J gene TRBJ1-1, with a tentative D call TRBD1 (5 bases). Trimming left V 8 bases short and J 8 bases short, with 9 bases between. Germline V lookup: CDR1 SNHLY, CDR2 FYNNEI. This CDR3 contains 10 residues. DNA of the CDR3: TGTGCCAGCCAGGGCTCGGAAGCTTTCTTT. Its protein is CASQGSEAFF.

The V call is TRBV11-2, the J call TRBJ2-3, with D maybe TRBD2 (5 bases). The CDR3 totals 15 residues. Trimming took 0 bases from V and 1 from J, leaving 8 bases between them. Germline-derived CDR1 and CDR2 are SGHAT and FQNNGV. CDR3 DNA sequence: TGTGCCAGCAGCTTAGATCACGGGGGCACAGATACGCAGTATTTT. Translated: CASSLDHGGTDTQYF.

The CDR3 DNA follows: TGTGCCAGCAGTTTGCCTACAGGGGATGAGCAGTTCTTC. Translation: CASSLPTGDEQFF. The V and J genes are TRBV28 and TRBJ2-1, with 7 bases lining up with TRBD1. V trimming: 3 bases; J trimming: 8 bases; junction bases outside the gene matches: 4. The CDR3 is 13 residues long. In germline, CDR1 is MDHEN, CDR2 SYDVKM.

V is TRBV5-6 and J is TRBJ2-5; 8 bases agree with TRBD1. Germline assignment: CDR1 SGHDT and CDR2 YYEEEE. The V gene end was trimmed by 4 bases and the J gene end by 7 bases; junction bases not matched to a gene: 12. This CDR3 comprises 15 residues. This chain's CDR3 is CASSPRRTGTGTQYF. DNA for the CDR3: TGTGCCAGCAGCCCACGACGGACAGGGACGGGGACCCAGTACTTC.

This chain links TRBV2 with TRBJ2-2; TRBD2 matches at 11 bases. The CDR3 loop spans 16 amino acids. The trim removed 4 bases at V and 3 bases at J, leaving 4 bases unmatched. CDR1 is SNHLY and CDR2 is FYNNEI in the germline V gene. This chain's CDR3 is CASSVPGLADTGELFF. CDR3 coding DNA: TGTGCCAGCAGTGTTCCGGGACTAGCGGACACCGGGGAGCTGTTTTTT.

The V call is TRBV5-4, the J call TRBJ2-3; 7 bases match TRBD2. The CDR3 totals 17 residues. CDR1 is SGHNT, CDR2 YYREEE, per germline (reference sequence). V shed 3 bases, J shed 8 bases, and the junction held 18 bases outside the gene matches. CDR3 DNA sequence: TGTGCCAGCAGCTCCTTCGAGGGTGGGAGGGCCGGGATTACGCAGTATTTT. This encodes CASSSFEGGRAGITQYF.

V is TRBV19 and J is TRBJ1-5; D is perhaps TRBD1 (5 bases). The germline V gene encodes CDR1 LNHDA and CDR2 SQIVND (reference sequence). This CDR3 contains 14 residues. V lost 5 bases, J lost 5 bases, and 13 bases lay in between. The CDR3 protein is CASSAGQRYQPQHF. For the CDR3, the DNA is TGTGCCAGTAGTGCGGGGCAAAGGTATCAGCCCCAGCATTTT.

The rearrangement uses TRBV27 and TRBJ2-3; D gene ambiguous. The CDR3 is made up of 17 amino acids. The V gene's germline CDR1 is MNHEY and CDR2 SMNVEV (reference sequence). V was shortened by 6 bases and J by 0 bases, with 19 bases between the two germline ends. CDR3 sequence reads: CASSRTLRSGSTDTQYF. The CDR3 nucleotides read TGTGCCAGCAGCCGCACCTTACGTTCAGGAAGCACAGATACGCAGTATTTT.

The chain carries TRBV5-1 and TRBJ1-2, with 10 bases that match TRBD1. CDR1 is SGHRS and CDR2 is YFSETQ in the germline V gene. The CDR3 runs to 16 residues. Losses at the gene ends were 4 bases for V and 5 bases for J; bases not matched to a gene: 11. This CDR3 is CASSPGTGARTYGYTF. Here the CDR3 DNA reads TGCGCCAGCAGCCCGGGGACAGGGGCCCGCACTTATGGCTACACCTTC.

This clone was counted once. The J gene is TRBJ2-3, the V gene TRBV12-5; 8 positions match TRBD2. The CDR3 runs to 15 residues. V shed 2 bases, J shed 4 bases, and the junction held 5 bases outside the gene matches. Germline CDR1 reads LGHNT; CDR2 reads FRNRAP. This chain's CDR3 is CASGLYSSGSDTQYF. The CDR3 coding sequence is TGTGCTAGTGGTTTGTACTCTAGCGGGTCAGATACGCAGTATTTT.

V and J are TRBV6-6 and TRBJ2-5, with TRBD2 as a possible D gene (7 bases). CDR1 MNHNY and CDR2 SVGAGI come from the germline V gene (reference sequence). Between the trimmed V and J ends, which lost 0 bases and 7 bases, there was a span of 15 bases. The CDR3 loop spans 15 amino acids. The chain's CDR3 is CASSYSAGEGGTQYF. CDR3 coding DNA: TGTGCCAGCAGTTACTCGGCGGGGGAAGGGGGGACCCAGTACTTC.

CDR3 coding DNA: TGTGCCAGCAGCTTCGGACTAGCCTTCACAGATACGCAGTATTTT. Its protein product is CASSFGLAFTDTQYF. V gene TRBV27 combines with J gene TRBJ2-3; 8 positions match TRBD2. The germline V gene encodes CDR1 MNHEY and CDR2 SMNVEV (reference sequence). The CDR3 is 15 residues long. With V trimmed by 6 bases and J by 2 bases, 7 bases remained unmatched.

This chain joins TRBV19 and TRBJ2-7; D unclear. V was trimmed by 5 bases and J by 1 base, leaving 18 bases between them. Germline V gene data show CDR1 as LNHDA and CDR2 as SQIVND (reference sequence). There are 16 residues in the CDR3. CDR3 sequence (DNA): TGTGCCAGTAGTGCCCAGAGACACGGCTTGTCCTACGAGCAGTACTTC. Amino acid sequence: CASSAQRHGLSYEQYF.

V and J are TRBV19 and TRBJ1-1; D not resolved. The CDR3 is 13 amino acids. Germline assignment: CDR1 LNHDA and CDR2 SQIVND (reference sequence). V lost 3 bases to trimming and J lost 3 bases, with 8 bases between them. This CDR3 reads CASSIGGDTEAFF. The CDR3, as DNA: TGTGCCAGTAGTATTGGAGGTGACACTGAAGCTTTCTTT.

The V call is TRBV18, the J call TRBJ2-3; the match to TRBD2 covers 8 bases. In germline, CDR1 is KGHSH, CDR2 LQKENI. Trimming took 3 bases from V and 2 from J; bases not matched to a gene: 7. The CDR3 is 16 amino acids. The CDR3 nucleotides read TGTGCCAGCTCACCCGTAGTAGCGGGGAACACAGATACGCAGTATTTT. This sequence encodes CASSPVVAGNTDTQYF.

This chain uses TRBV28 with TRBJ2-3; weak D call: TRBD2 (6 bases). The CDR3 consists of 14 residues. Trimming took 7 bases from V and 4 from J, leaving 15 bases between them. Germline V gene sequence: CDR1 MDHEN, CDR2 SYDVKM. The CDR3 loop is CASTSPGVPDTQYF. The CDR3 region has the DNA TGTGCCAGCACCTCCCCGGGAGTCCCAGATACGCAGTATTTT.

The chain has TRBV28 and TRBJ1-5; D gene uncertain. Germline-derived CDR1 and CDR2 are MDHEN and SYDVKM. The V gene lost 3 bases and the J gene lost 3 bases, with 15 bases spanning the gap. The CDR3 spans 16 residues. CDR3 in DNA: TGTGCCAGCAGTTTCGGTATTTTGGAGTTCAATCAGCCCCAGCATTTT. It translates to CASSFGILEFNQPQHF.

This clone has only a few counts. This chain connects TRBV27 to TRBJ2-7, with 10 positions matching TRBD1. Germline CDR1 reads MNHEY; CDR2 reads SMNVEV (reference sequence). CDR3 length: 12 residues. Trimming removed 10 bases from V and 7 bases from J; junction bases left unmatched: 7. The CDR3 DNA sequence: TGTGCCATCCGACAGGGGGCCGGTGAGCAGTACTTC. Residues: CAIRQGAGEQYF.

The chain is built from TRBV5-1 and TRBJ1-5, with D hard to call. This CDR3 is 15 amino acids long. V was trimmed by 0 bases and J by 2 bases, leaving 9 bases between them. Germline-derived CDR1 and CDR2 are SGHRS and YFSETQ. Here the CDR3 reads CASSLGGMGNQPQHF. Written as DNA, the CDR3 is TGCGCCAGCAGCTTGGGAGGGATGGGCAATCAGCCCCAGCATTTT. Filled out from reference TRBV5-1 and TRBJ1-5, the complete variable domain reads KAGVTQTPRYLIKTRGQQVTLSCSPISGHRSVSWYQQTPGQGLQFLFEYFSETQRNKGNFPGRFSGRQFSNSRSEMNVSTLELGDSALYLCASSLGGMGNQPQHFGDGTRLSIL.

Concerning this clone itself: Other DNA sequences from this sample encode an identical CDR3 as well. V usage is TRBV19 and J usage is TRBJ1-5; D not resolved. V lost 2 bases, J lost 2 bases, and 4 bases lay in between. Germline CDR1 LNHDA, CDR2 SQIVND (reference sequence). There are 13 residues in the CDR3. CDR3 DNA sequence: TGTGCCAGTAGTATACCAGGCAATCAGCCCCAGCATTTT. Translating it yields CASSIPGNQPQHF.